What follows are 3 T cell receptor beta chains derived from one specimen sequenced in a study of beta chain features in type 1 diabetes. General study points: When Type 1 diabetes patients were examined, their TCRB CDR3s proved moderately but significantly shorter in all four CD4+ subsets.

Which antigens these TCRs recognize remains unknown. Reverse transcribing all isolated RNA meant expressed TCRB transcripts were sequenced. Libraries were prepared by immunoSEQ multiplex PCR; TCRdb keeps only in-frame clonotypes and omits some of them. The sample has 240,000 or so clones, around 21% seen once. Sequencing used naive CD4+ T cells from blood. The origin of the receptors is a woman aged 40 to 49 with type 1 diabetes.

V is TRBV6-6 and J is TRBJ1-1; 7 nucleotides align to TRBD1. This CDR3 has 15 residues. Germline CDR1 reads MNHNY; CDR2 reads SVGAGI (reference sequence). Trimming removed 4 bases from V and 0 bases from J; junction bases left unmatched: 5. The DNA of the CDR3 is TGTGCCAGCAGTTCGACAGGGTCGATGAACACTGAAGCTTTCTTT. Translation: CASSSTGSMNTEAFF.

The CDR3 bases are TGTGCCAGCAGGCCCTACGGGAGCCGGGCGGAGCAGTACTTC. Protein sequence: CASRPYGSRAEQYF. V usage is TRBV28 and J usage is TRBJ2-7; perhaps TRBD2 as D (6 bases). From germline, CDR1 is MDHEN and CDR2 SYDVKM. This CDR3 spans 14 amino acids. The V gene lost 6 bases and the J gene lost 7 bases, with 19 bases spanning the gap.

This clone was detected only a few times. V is TRBV7-9 and J is TRBJ2-1; unclear D gene. The V end lost 2 bases, the J end lost 3 bases, and 5 bases lay between the germline ends. The V gene's germline CDR1 is SEHNR and CDR2 FQNEAQ (reference sequence). The CDR3 extends over 13 amino acids. CDR3 DNA sequence: TGTGCCAGCAGCTTACCGGTCTACAATGAGCAGTTCTTC. Amino acid sequence: CASSLPVYNEQFF. The variable domain in full, completed from reference TRBV7-9 and TRBJ2-1, reads DTGVSQNPRHKITKRGQNVTFRCDPISEHNRLYWYRQTLGQGPEFLTYFQNEAQLEKSRLLSDRFSAERPKGSFSTLEIQRTEQGDSAMYLCASSLPVYNEQFFGPGTRLTVL.